This TCR beta chain emerged from a study of memory B cells and T cells in multiple sclerosis. Study conclusions and caveats: Compartments had unequal clone-set sizes, affecting shared clonotype counts.

CFSE-dim autoproliferating and CFSE-high non-proliferating T cells from unstimulated culture were sequenced separately. Pooled replicate wells came from some 5x10^7 CFSE-labeled PBMCs cultured 7 days without stimulus. The PBMCs received approximately 0.5 uM CFSE and serum-free culture with no added stimuli. This clone is a singleton in its sample. Its antigen is currently unknown. The length of the CDR3 is 12 residues. Germline V gives CDR1 SGDLS, CDR2 YYNGEE. V lost 4 bases to trimming and J lost 13 bases, with 12 bases between them. This table comes from immunoSEQ multiplex PCR, and its TCRdb copy is limited to in-frame clones, with some not included. The sample records approximately 47,000 clones, 82% being singletons.

Sample: PBMCs from blood kept in culture. The chain uses TRBV9 and TRBJ1-6, with D hard to call. This sequence was found in a human donor with multiple sclerosis. In DNA form, the CDR3 reads TGTGCCAGCAGCCCATCGGGAGGGCCCCTCCACTTT. The encoded protein is CASSPSGGPLHF.